This TCR beta chain was documented in a study of blood T cell repertoires in COVID-19. Overall study: COVID-19 samples collected from the United States, Italy and Spain covered acute and convalescent phases. In each case, the material was cDNA or gDNA derived from T cells, B-cell-depleted T cells, or PBMCs.

Seattle patients were enrolled while actively infected and followed longitudinally. In the authors' workflow: Reference gene primer amplification gave nucleated cell count estimates. Generated by immunoSEQ multiplex PCR, the TCRdb table keeps only in-frame clones and is missing some. The V and J calls and clone size are taken from that table; D and trimming were inferred from the DNA. The table shows about 250,000 clones, with around 89% occurring only once. The CDR3 length is 13 residues. Trimming took 3 bases from V and 3 from J, leaving 9 bases between them. The V gene's germline CDR1 is SGDLS and CDR2 YYNGEE.

The receptor's source is a woman in her sixties or seventies with COVID-19, enrolled during active disease. The chain couples TRBV9 to TRBJ1-1; D might be TRBD1 (5 bases). Sequencing was carried out using peripheral blood. CDR3 residues: CASSARVYTEAFF. The CDR3 DNA reads as TGTGCCAGCAGCGCCAGGGTATACACTGAAGCTTTCTTT.